This passage covers 21 T cell receptor beta chains from one sample sequenced in a study of blood T cell repertoires in COVID-19. Method: immunoSEQ multiplex PCR; TCRdb's copy keeps in-frame clones and lacks some. Among approximately 100,000 clones listed, about 86% were seen once. The sequencing input was peripheral blood. Receptors were obtained from a woman aged 80 or over with active or convalescent COVID-19.

The gene calls are TRBV28 and TRBJ2-6; TRBD1 agrees at 10 bases. Trimming cost V 3 bases and J 0 bases; bases outside gene matches: 5. Germline V gene sequence: CDR1 MDHEN, CDR2 SYDVKM. The CDR3 runs to 18 residues. The CDR3 reads CASSFPGQGVSGANVLTF. CDR3 in DNA: TGTGCCAGCAGTTTCCCCGGACAGGGGGTCTCTGGGGCCAACGTCCTGACTTTC.

This clone was counted at least ten times. This chain connects TRBV19 to TRBJ1-1; no definite D call. The germline V and J ends were trimmed by 4 bases and 3 bases, with 18 bases remaining between them. CDR1 is LNHDA and CDR2 is SQIVND in the germline V gene (reference sequence). This CDR3 is built from 16 residues. This CDR3 is CASSNSEGGGYTEAFF. The CDR3 DNA reads TGTGCCAGTAGTAATTCCGAGGGAGGCGGTTACACTGAAGCTTTCTTT. The full variable domain, its missing parts supplied by reference TRBV19 and TRBJ1-1, is DGGITQSPKYLFRKEGQNVTLSCEQNLNHDAMYWYRQDPGQGLRLIYYSQIVNDFQKGDIAEGYSVSREKKESFPLTVTSAQKNPTAFYLCASSNSEGGGYTEAFFGQGTRLTVV.

The genes are TRBV24-1 and TRBJ2-2; TRBD1 is a possible D gene (6 bases). Per germline, CDR1 KGHDR and CDR2 SFDVKD. CDR3 length: 15 amino acids. The V and J ends lost 6 bases and 0 bases respectively, with 10 bases between them. DNA for the CDR3: TGTGCCACCAGTCCGACAGGTCCGAACACCGGGGAGCTGTTTTTT. It is translated as CATSPTGPNTGELFF.

The CDR3 protein is CASSQGGSRGPSDTQYF. The CDR3 nucleotides read TGTGCCAGCAGCCAGGGAGGGTCCAGGGGGCCGTCAGATACGCAGTATTTT. The chain is built from TRBV14 and TRBJ2-3; TRBD1 might be the D (8 bases). V lost 3 bases and J 4 bases, leaving 20 bases between the germline ends. Germline V gene data show CDR1 as SGHDN and CDR2 as FVKESK. CDR3 length: 17 residues.

In nucleotides, the CDR3 is TGCAGCGTTGATGGGGAGGTGAACTATGGCTACACCTTC. Translated: CSVDGEVNYGYTF. This chain connects TRBV29-1 to TRBJ1-2; D is ambiguous. Germline-derived CDR1 and CDR2 are SQVTM and ANQGSEA. This CDR3 spans 13 amino acids. Deletions cut 3 bases from V and 2 bases from J, with 10 bases between.

The V gene is TRBV24-1, the J gene TRBJ2-3, with 9 positions matching TRBD2. Trimming at V came to 5 bases and at J to 0 bases, leaving 8 bases not matched to a gene. The CDR3 is made up of 17 amino acids. From germline, CDR1 is KGHDR and CDR2 SFDVKD. The CDR3 protein is CATSVAGGEASTDTQYF. CDR3 in DNA: TGTGCCACCAGTGTTGCGGGGGGGGAAGCTAGCACAGATACGCAGTATTTT.

The chain carries TRBV7-8 and TRBJ1-3, with D perhaps matching TRBD1 (6 bases). Germline values: CDR1 SGHVS, CDR2 FQNEAQ. The CDR3 runs to 16 residues. V lost 5 bases and J lost 0, with 14 bases in between. The CDR3 region has the DNA TGTGCCAGCAGCCCCCTGGGGGCCCGCTCTGGAAACACCATATATTTT. Its translation: CASSPLGARSGNTIYF.

The chain joins TRBV28 to TRBJ2-3, with D unresolved. In germline, CDR1 is MDHEN, CDR2 SYDVKM. CDR3 length: 14 amino acids. The V and J ends lost 1 base and 7 bases respectively, with 12 bases between them. The chain's CDR3 is CASSLFSGPNTQYF. CDR3 DNA sequence: TGTGCCAGCAGTTTATTCAGTGGGCCTAATACGCAGTATTTT.

This sequence joins TRBV19 and TRBJ2-3, with a tentative D call TRBD1 (5 bases). Germline lookup yields CDR1 LNHDA and CDR2 SQIVND (reference sequence). The CDR3 totals 16 residues. The V and J ends lost 5 bases and 5 bases respectively, with 20 bases between them. The CDR3 sequence: CASSDHQGWGLDTQYF. DNA of the CDR3: TGTGCCAGTAGTGATCATCAGGGTTGGGGTTTAGATACGCAGTATTTT. Complete variable domain (other parts from reference TRBV19 and TRBJ2-3): DGGITQSPKYLFRKEGQNVTLSCEQNLNHDAMYWYRQDPGQGLRLIYYSQIVNDFQKGDIAEGYSVSREKKESFPLTVTSAQKNPTAFYLCASSDHQGWGLDTQYFGPGTRLTVL.

Here the CDR3 DNA reads TGTGCCAGCTCACGCGGGTCCAGCCTCAGCCAAGAGACCCAGTACTTC. This gives the protein CASSRGSSLSQETQYF. The genes are TRBV18 and TRBJ2-5; the D gene is possibly TRBD2 (5 bases). The CDR3 loop spans 16 amino acids. Trimming removed 4 bases from V and 1 base from J, with 16 bases in between. CDR1 and CDR2 from the germline V gene are KGHSH and LQKENI.

The chain couples TRBV6-6 to TRBJ2-7; D unresolved. V lost 6 bases, J lost 9 bases, and 15 bases lay in between. This CDR3 has 12 residues. In germline, CDR1 is MNHNY, CDR2 SVGAGI (reference sequence). The CDR3 loop is CASSRAEFGQYF. The CDR3 region has the DNA TGTGCCAGCAGCCGCGCCGAGTTCGGGCAGTACTTC.

J is TRBJ1-6 and V is TRBV28; 7 bases agree with TRBD1. Germline V gene data show CDR1 as MDHEN and CDR2 as SYDVKM. Trimming took 6 bases from V and 5 from J; bases not matched to a gene: 7. The length of the CDR3 is 15 residues. For the CDR3, the DNA is TGTGCCAGCAGGCCCCGGGACAGAAATAATTCACCCCTCCACTTT. This gives the protein CASRPRDRNNSPLHF.

The chain employs TRBV18 and TRBJ1-1; a weak D match, TRBD1 (6 bases). The CDR3 has 14 amino acids. With 6 bases removed from V and 2 bases from J, the gap between germline ends came to 13 bases. Germline V gene lookup returns CDR1 KGHSH and CDR2 LQKENI. The CDR3 spells CASSTSGGNTEAFF. In nucleotides, the CDR3 is TGTGCCAGCTCGACCTCGGGGGGCAACACTGAAGCTTTCTTT.

The chain joins TRBV5-5 to TRBJ1-1; 11 bases are a match to TRBD1. V shed 3 bases and J 4 bases; nucleotides not matched to a gene: 11. The CDR3 extends over 17 amino acids. Germline V gene sequence: CDR1 SGHKS, CDR2 YYEKEE (reference sequence). For the CDR3, the DNA is TGTGCCAGCAGCTCGCGGACAGGGGGCACCCCAACCACTGAAGCTTTCTTT. Translation gives CASSSRTGGTPTTEAFF.

This clone showed up many times. V usage is TRBV7-3 and J usage is TRBJ2-3, with D hard to call. Between the trimmed V and J ends, which lost 5 bases and 2 bases, there was a span of 14 bases. The CDR3 sequence is 15 residues long. Per the germline V gene, CDR1 is SGHTA and CDR2 is FQGTGA. CDR3 loop: CASSPTGIDTDTQYF. DNA of the CDR3: TGTGCCAGCAGCCCGACTGGAATAGACACAGATACGCAGTATTTT.

This clone was counted a few times. The rearrangement joins TRBV6-2 or TRBV6-3 to TRBJ1-2, with 8 bases fitting TRBD1. The ends lost 2 bases at V and 5 bases at J; junction bases unmatched: 4. Germline assignment: CDR1 MNHEY and CDR2 SVGEGT. The CDR3 has 14 amino acids. The CDR3 region is CASSYGTGPYGYTF. Here the CDR3 DNA reads TGTGCCAGCAGTTACGGGACAGGTCCTTATGGCTACACCTTC.

The chain combines TRBV30 with TRBJ2-3, with 10 bases that match TRBD2. CDR1 and CDR2 (germline): GTSNPN, SVGIG (reference sequence). V lost 8 bases to trimming and J lost 6 bases; unmatched junction nucleotides: 11. CDR3 size: 14 residues. CDR3 loop: CARGLSGGADTQYF. CDR3 sequence (DNA): TGTGCCCGCGGTCTGAGCGGGGGGGCGGATACGCAGTATTTT. Full variable domain (rest looked up from reference TRBV30 and TRBJ2-3): SQTIHQWPATLVQPVGSPLSLECTVEGTSNPNLYWYRQAAGRGLQLLFYSVGIGQISSEVPQNLSASRPQDRQFILSSKKLLLSDSGFYLCARGLSGGADTQYFGPGTRLTVL.

This clone was counted only a few times. This sequence joins TRBV19 and TRBJ2-7, with D perhaps matching TRBD1 (5 bases). The V end was cut by 4 bases, the J end by 0 bases, with 16 bases between. The germline CDR1 and CDR2 sequences are LNHDA and SQIVND (reference sequence). This CDR3 spans 16 amino acids. The CDR3 region is CASSSLWGSSSYEQYF. CDR3 nucleotides: TGTGCCAGTAGTAGTCTGTGGGGCAGTAGCTCCTACGAGCAGTACTTC.

This sequence joins TRBV18 and TRBJ1-5; no reliable D call. The V gene lost 3 bases and the J gene lost 0 bases, with 15 bases spanning the gap. Germline V lookup: CDR1 KGHSH, CDR2 LQKENI. CDR3 length equals 17 residues. The CDR3 DNA is TGTGCCAGCTCACCGGAACAGAAAACATATAGCAATCAGCCCCAGCATTTT. Translating gives CASSPEQKTYSNQPQHF.

V usage is TRBV19 and J usage is TRBJ2-3; D gene ambiguous. The CDR3 is 14 amino acids. Trimming removed 6 bases from V and 2 bases from J, with 12 bases in between. The V gene's germline CDR1 is LNHDA and CDR2 SQIVND (reference sequence). CDR3 sequence reads: CASSPRSITDTQYF. DNA of the CDR3: TGTGCCAGTAGCCCCAGGTCCATCACAGATACGCAGTATTTT. The variable domain in full, with the rest retrieved from reference TRBV19 and TRBJ2-3, is DGGITQSPKYLFRKEGQNVTLSCEQNLNHDAMYWYRQDPGQGLRLIYYSQIVNDFQKGDIAEGYSVSREKKESFPLTVTSAQKNPTAFYLCASSPRSITDTQYFGPGTRLTVL.

The rearrangement links TRBV10-3 to TRBJ1-2; 8 nucleotides line up with TRBD1. V dropped 10 bases and J dropped 6; count of bases not matched to a gene: 16. From germline, CDR1 is ENHRY and CDR2 SYGVKD. This CDR3 has 15 amino acids. The CDR3 spells CATSDPGGGFDGYTF. CDR3 sequence (DNA): TGTGCCACCTCCGACCCAGGGGGCGGTTTCGATGGCTACACCTTC.